Each of the 19 T cell receptor beta chains below was sequenced from the same sample in a study of blood T cell repertoires in COVID-19. The table came from immunoSEQ multiplex PCR; TCRdb's copy has only in-frame clones and leaves some out. The top ten hold about 4.6% of the sample, which has about 290,000 clones, about 89% seen once. The material sequenced was peripheral blood. The receptors were gathered from a man aged 35-49 years with acute or convalescent COVID-19.

The rearrangement links TRBV11-2 to TRBJ2-1, with 7 bases aligning to TRBD2. The CDR3 length is 17 residues. V trimming: 3 bases; J trimming: 2 bases; junction bases outside the gene matches: 10. Germline loops: CDR1 SGHAT, CDR2 FQNNGV. The CDR3 sequence is CASSFFGRGRPYNEQFF. The CDR3 coding sequence is TGTGCCAGCAGCTTTTTTGGGCGGGGGAGGCCCTACAATGAGCAGTTCTTC.

V usage is TRBV6-5 and J usage is TRBJ1-5, with D unresolved. Trimming took off 10 bases at V and 3 bases at J, with 10 bases between the two ends. The germline V gene encodes CDR1 MNHEY and CDR2 SVGAGI. The CDR3 runs 12 residues. CDR3 residues: CAIEGPNQPQHF. CDR3 DNA: TGTGCCATCGAGGGCCCCAATCAGCCCCAGCATTTT.

The CDR3 DNA sequence: TGTGCCAGCACAGCACGGCGGGGGGACACCGGGGAGCTGTTTTTT. This gives the protein CASTARRGDTGELFF. The chain has TRBV6-5 and TRBJ2-2; TRBD2 matches at 8 bases. The junction had 7 bases not matched to a gene; V was cut back by 7 bases and J by 3 bases. CDR1 and CDR2 from the germline V gene are MNHEY and SVGAGI. The CDR3 loop spans 15 amino acids.

The V gene is TRBV5-1, the J gene TRBJ1-2, with a possible D match to TRBD1 (5 bases). The V end was cut by 3 bases, the J end by 3 bases, with 12 bases between. The CDR3 spans 14 residues. Per germline, CDR1 SGHRS and CDR2 YFSETQ. CDR3 coding DNA: TGCGCCAGCAGCTCTAGGGGCGTCGACTATGGCTACACCTTC. This codes for CASSSRGVDYGYTF.

The chain links TRBV3-1 (or the pseudogene TRBV3-2) to TRBJ1-6, with TRBD1 matching 7 bases. Germline V CDR1 and CDR2: LGHDT, YNNKEL (reference sequence). V dropped 4 bases and J dropped 6; count of bases not matched to a gene: 3. CDR3 size: 14 residues. CDR3: CASSPDRPNSPLHF. The CDR3 nucleotides are TGTGCCAGCAGCCCGGACAGGCCTAATTCACCCCTCCACTTT.

The chain couples TRBV18 to TRBJ1-1; D might be TRBD1 (6 bases). The CDR3 covers 13 residues. Trimming left V 9 bases short and J 0 bases short, with 11 bases between. Germline loops: CDR1 KGHSH, CDR2 LQKENI. For the CDR3, the DNA is TGTGCCAGTTTGGGACAATTGAACACTGAAGCTTTCTTT. This translates into CASLGQLNTEAFF.

The chain carries TRBV27 and TRBJ1-4; D may be TRBD1 (5 bases). Germline CDR1 MNHEY, CDR2 SMNVEV (reference sequence). CDR3 size: 14 residues. Between the trimmed V and J ends, which lost 4 bases and 5 bases, there was a span of 11 bases. The CDR3: CASSSTVSNEKLFF. Here the CDR3 DNA reads TGTGCCAGCAGTTCGACAGTGTCCAATGAAAAACTGTTTTTT.

V is TRBV7-2 and J is TRBJ1-2; D is perhaps TRBD1 (6 bases). Trimming cost V 5 bases and J 6 bases, with 16 bases left between them. The CDR3 runs to 14 residues. Germline CDR1 and CDR2: SGHTA and FQGNSA. The CDR3: CASSTLAGADGYTF. The CDR3 DNA is TGTGCCAGCAGCACCCTGGCGGGGGCGGATGGCTACACCTTC.

A single count supports this clone. Other DNA sequences in this sample translate to the same CDR3. The chain carries TRBV3-1 (or the pseudogene TRBV3-2) and TRBJ2-7; D is perhaps TRBD2 (6 bases). Per the germline V gene, CDR1 is LGHDT and CDR2 is YNNKEL (reference sequence). Trimming left V 3 bases short and J 6 bases short, with 6 bases between. CDR3 length: 11 residues. The CDR3 region has the DNA TGTGCCAGCAGCCACGGGGGCGAGCAGTACTTC. Its protein is CASSHGGEQYF.

This chain connects TRBV5-6 to TRBJ1-5; TRBD1 is a possible D gene (5 bases). The CDR3 extends over 16 amino acids. Trimming shortened V by 0 bases and J by 0 bases, and 10 bases separated the two germline ends. Per the germline V gene, CDR1 is SGHDT and CDR2 is YYEEEE. CDR3 amino acids: CASSLGQLISNQPQHF. The CDR3 DNA sequence: TGTGCCAGCAGCTTGGGACAGCTAATTAGCAATCAGCCCCAGCATTTT.

V is TRBV15 and J is TRBJ1-5, with D maybe TRBD1 (6 bases). V dropped 0 bases and J dropped 4 bases, with 10 bases sitting between them. Germline V gene sequence: CDR1 LNHNV, CDR2 YYDKDF (reference sequence). The CDR3 is 15 residues long. The CDR3 protein is CATSRDRGANQPQHF. CDR3 coding DNA: TGTGCCACCAGCAGAGATCGGGGGGCTAATCAGCCCCAGCATTTT.

The chain uses TRBV4-2 and TRBJ2-7, with TRBD2 matching 9 bases. CDR3 length: 15 amino acids. The junction had 14 bases not matched to a gene; V was cut back by 8 bases and J by 6 bases. Germline values: CDR1 LGHNA, CDR2 YNFKEQ. The CDR3, as DNA: TGTGCCAGCTCAAGGACTAGCGCACCCCCCAGCGAGCAGTACTTC. Residues: CASSRTSAPPSEQYF.

To note about this clone: Other DNA sequences in the sample encode the same CDR3. This sequence joins TRBV2 and TRBJ1-2; perhaps TRBD1 as D (6 bases). This CDR3 contains 13 residues. The germline CDR1 and CDR2 sequences are SNHLY and FYNNEI. V lost 4 bases and J 4 bases, leaving 10 bases between the germline ends. The CDR3: CASSGGQSYGYTF. DNA of the CDR3: TGTGCCAGCAGTGGTGGACAGAGCTATGGCTACACCTTC.

The sample holds a few counts of this clone. The rearrangement uses TRBV25-1 and TRBJ2-7, with a tentative D call TRBD1 (7 bases). The CDR3 is 13 amino acids. Germline values: CDR1 MGHDK, CDR2 SYGVNS. Trimming stripped 7 bases from V and 4 bases from J, with 14 bases between. CDR3 nucleotides: TGTGCCAGCACACCGACAGGGAGGTACGAGCAGTACTTC. Protein product: CASTPTGRYEQYF.

The chain uses TRBV29-1 and TRBJ1-5, with D perhaps matching TRBD1 (6 bases). This CDR3 has 14 residues. V was clipped by 7 bases and J by 6 bases, with 19 bases between them. The germline V gene encodes CDR1 SQVTM and CDR2 ANQGSEA. The CDR3 sequence is CSAGQGNGGQPQHF. CDR3 nucleotide sequence: TGCAGCGCGGGCCAGGGGAATGGGGGTCAGCCCCAGCATTTT. Supplemented by reference TRBV29-1 and TRBJ1-5, the full variable domain reads SAVISQKPSRDICQRGTSLTIQCQVDSQVTMMFWYRQQPGQSLTLIATANQGSEATYESGFVIDKFPISRPNLTFSTLTVSNMSPEDSSIYLCSAGQGNGGQPQHFGDGTRLSIL.

In this sample, this clone turned up once. The rearrangement uses TRBV7-2 and TRBJ2-2, with TRBD1 matching over 7 bases. CDR3 length equals 15 residues. The trim removed 1 base at V and 9 bases at J, leaving 8 bases unmatched. Germline lookup yields CDR1 SGHTA and CDR2 FQGNSA. The CDR3 protein is CASSLVGQPYRELFF. The CDR3 bases are TGTGCCAGCAGCTTAGTGGGACAGCCATACAGGGAGCTGTTTTTT.

The V and J genes are TRBV15 and TRBJ2-4, with a weak D call TRBD1 (6 bases). CDR3 length: 15 residues. Germline loops: CDR1 LNHNV, CDR2 YYDKDF (reference sequence). V lost 5 bases, J lost 8 bases, and 19 bases lay in between. CDR3 DNA: TGTGCCACCAGCGGAAAACGGACAGCCAAGGACATTCAGTACTTC. Its protein is CATSGKRTAKDIQYF.

V gene TRBV28 combines with J gene TRBJ1-2, with D hard to call. V was shortened by 3 bases and J by 4 bases, with 21 bases between the two germline ends. CDR3 size: 17 residues. Germline CDR1 is MDHEN and CDR2 is SYDVKM. The DNA for the CDR3 is TGTGCCAGCAGTTTTGCCAACATCCCCCGAGGGAGCTATGGCTACACCTTC. This gives the protein CASSFANIPRGSYGYTF.

The V and J genes are TRBV12-3 or TRBV12-4 and TRBJ1-2, with D hard to call. V lost 3 bases and J lost 2, with 7 bases in between. CDR3 length equals 13 residues. The CDR3 region has the DNA TGTGCCAGCAGTTTGGGCAGCAACTATGGCTACACCTTC. Translating gives CASSLGSNYGYTF.